This entry lists 9 T cell receptor beta chains sequenced from one sample in a study of blood T cell repertoires in COVID-19. Profiled with immunoSEQ multiplex PCR; TCRdb holds only in-frame clones, not every one. The profile shows about 56,000 clones, 55% to 75% of them singletons. Specimen: peripheral blood. The origin of the receptors is a woman aged 70-85 years with COVID-19, enrolled during active disease.

The chain couples TRBV20-1 to TRBJ2-7, with D maybe TRBD2 (6 bases). V lost 3 bases and J lost 3, with 6 bases in between. CDR1 DFQATT and CDR2 SNEGSKA come from the germline V gene (reference sequence). CDR3 length: 11 amino acids. In DNA, the CDR3 is TGCAGTGCTAGGGGGGGCTACGAGCAGTACTTC. As protein: CSARGGYEQYF.

This clone occurred a few times. The chain combines TRBV1 with TRBJ2-1; TRBD2, the table's D call, was not compared with the DNA. TRBV1 is a listed pseudogene. The CDR3 is 16 amino acids. CDR3 sequence reads: CTSSQDLLASYNEQFF. The CDR3 nucleotides read TGCACCAGCAGCCAAGATTTACTAGCGAGTTACAATGAGCAGTTCTTC.

In its sample, this clone was seen a few times. The gene calls are TRBV19 and TRBJ2-3, with D perhaps matching TRBD1 (5 bases). Trimming removed 2 bases at V and 4 bases at J, with 13 bases between. CDR3 length: 15 residues. Germline CDR1 and CDR2: LNHDA and SQIVND (reference sequence). In nucleotides, the CDR3 is TGTGCCAGTAGTATATATGGTAGGGGTTCAGATACGCAGTATTTT. Its translation: CASSIYGRGSDTQYF. The full variable domain, completed using reference TRBV19 and TRBJ2-3, is DGGITQSPKYLFRKEGQNVTLSCEQNLNHDAMYWYRQDPGQGLRLIYYSQIVNDFQKGDIAEGYSVSREKKESFPLTVTSAQKNPTAFYLCASSIYGRGSDTQYFGPGTRLTVL.

The chain couples TRBV12-3 or TRBV12-4 to TRBJ2-6; D not certain. The V end was cut by 5 bases, the J end by 4 bases, with 6 bases between. This CDR3 contains 13 residues. CDR3 nucleotide sequence: TGTGCCAGCAGTCCACAGGGGGCCAACGTCCTGACTTTC. It codes for CASSPQGANVLTF.

Details on this clone: This sample also contains other DNA sequences that code for the same CDR3. The chain couples TRBV4-3 to TRBJ2-1; 10 bases agree with TRBD2. V was pared by 0 bases and J by 1 base, with 3 bases of the junction left unmatched. The CDR3 is 17 amino acids. CDR1 and CDR2 (germline): LGHNA, YSLEER. In DNA form, the CDR3 reads TGCGCCAGCAGCCAAGATCGGACTAGCGGTTCCTACAATGAGCAGTTCTTC. It yields the protein CASSQDRTSGSYNEQFF.

This clone was seen a few times. The chain combines TRBV4-1 with TRBJ1-3; no definite D call. The CDR3 contains 17 residues. Trimming took off 4 bases at V and 0 bases at J, with 16 bases between the two ends. Germline CDR1 is MGHRA and CDR2 is YSYEKL. CDR3 DNA: TGCGCCAGCAGCCTGGACTCTTCCCTTAACTCTGGAAACACCATATATTTT. Amino acid sequence: CASSLDSSLNSGNTIYF.

This clone was seen just once. This chain joins TRBV15 and TRBJ2-7; TRBD2 aligns across 10 bases. J was trimmed by 4 bases and V by 3 bases; bases with no gene match: 12. Germline CDR1 LNHNV, CDR2 YYDKDF (reference sequence). CDR3 length equals 17 residues. The CDR3 nucleotides are TGTGCCACCAGCAGGGACTCCCCTAGGACTAGCGGATACGAGCAGTACTTC. This sequence encodes CATSRDSPRTSGYEQYF.

The chain combines TRBV24-1 with TRBJ1-5; D call uncertain. This CDR3 has 12 residues. Trimming stripped 3 bases from V and 4 bases from J, with 3 bases between. Germline V gene data show CDR1 as KGHDR and CDR2 as SFDVKD. The CDR3 region has the DNA TGTGCCACCAGTGATCCTAATCAGCCCCAGCATTTT. Its protein is CATSDPNQPQHF.

This clone came up a few times. This chain uses TRBV10-3 with TRBJ2-7; D unresolved. This CDR3 comprises 12 residues. CDR1 and CDR2 (germline): ENHRY, SYGVKD. V lost 8 bases and J 0 bases, leaving 8 bases between the germline ends. The CDR3 region is CAISRNSYEQYF. CDR3 DNA: TGTGCCATCTCGCGGAACTCCTACGAGCAGTACTTC.